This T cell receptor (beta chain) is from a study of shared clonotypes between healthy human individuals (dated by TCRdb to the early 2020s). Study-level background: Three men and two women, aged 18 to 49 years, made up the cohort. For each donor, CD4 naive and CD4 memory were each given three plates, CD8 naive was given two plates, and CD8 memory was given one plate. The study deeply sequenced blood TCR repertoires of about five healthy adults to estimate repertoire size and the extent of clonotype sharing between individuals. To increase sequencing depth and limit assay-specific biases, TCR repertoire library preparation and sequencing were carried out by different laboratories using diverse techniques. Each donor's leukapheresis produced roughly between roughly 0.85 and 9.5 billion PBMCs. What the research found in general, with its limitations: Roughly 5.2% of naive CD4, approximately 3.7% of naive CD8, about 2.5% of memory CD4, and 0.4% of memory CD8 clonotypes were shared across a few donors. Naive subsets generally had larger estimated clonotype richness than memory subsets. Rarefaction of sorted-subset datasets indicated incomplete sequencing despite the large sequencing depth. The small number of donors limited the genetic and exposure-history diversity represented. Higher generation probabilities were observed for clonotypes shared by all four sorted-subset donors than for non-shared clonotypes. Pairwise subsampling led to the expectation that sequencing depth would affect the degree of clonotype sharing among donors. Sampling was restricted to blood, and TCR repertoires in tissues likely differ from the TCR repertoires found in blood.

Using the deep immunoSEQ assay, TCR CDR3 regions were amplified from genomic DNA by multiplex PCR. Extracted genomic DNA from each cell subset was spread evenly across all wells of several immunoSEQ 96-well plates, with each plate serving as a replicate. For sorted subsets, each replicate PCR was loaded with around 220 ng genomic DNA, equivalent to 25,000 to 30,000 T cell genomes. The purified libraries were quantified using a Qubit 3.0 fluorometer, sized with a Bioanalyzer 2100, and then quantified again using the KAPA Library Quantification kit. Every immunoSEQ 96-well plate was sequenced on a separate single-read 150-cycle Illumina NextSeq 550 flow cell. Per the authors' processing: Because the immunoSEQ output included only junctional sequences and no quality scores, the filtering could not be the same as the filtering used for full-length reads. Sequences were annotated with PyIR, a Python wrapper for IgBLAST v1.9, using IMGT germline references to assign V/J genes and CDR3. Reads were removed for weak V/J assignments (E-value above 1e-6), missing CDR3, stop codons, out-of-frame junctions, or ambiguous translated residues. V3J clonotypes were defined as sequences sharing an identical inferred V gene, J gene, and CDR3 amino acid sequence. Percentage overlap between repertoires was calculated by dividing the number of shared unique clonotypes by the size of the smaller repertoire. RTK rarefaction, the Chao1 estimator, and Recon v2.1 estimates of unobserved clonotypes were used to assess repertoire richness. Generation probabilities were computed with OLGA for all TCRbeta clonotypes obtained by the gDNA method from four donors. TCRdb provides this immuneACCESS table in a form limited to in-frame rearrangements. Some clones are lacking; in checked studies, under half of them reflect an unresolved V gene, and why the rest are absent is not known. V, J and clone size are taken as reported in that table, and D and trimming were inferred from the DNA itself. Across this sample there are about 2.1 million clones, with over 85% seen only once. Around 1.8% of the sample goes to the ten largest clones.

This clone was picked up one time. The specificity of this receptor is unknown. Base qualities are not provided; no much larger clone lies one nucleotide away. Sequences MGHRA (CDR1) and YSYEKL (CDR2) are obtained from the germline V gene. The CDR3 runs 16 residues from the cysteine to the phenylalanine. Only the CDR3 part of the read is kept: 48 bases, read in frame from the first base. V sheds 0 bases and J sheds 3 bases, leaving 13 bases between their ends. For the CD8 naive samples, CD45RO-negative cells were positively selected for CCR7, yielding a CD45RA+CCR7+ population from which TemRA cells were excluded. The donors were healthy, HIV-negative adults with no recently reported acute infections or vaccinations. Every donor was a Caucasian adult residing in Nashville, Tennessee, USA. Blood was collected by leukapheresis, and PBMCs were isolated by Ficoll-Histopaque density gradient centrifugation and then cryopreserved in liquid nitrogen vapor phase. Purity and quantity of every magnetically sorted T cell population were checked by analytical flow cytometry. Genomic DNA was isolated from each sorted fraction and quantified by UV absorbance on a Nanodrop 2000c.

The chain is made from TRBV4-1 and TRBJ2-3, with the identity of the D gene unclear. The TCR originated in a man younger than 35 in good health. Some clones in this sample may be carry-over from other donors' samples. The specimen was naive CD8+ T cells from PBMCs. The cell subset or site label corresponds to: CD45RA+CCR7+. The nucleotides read TGCGCCAGCAGCCAAGATTCAAGGCGGCATACAGATACGCAGTATTTT. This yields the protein CASSQDSRRHTDTQYF.